Listed here are 18 T cell receptor beta chains from one sample, sequenced in a study of blood T cell repertoires in COVID-19. Clones were sequenced by immunoSEQ multiplex PCR, and TCRdb holds only the in-frame ones, with some missing. The sample lists fewer than 300,000 clones, about 85% occurring once. Sequencing was done on a sample of PBMCs or T cells enriched from blood (not recorded which). These receptors came from a woman aged 50 to 60 who had recovered from COVID-19.

The chain couples TRBV18 to TRBJ1-1; TRBD1 matches at 11 bases. With V trimmed by 4 bases and J by 7 bases, 5 bases remained unmatched. In germline, CDR1 is KGHSH, CDR2 LQKENI. CDR3 size: 14 residues. The CDR3 DNA reads TGTGCCAGCTCACGGACAGGGGGCGGGAGTGAAGCTTTCTTT. It codes for CASSRTGGGSEAFF.

The V and J genes are TRBV6-2 or TRBV6-3 and TRBJ2-7; 7 bases match TRBD2. J lost 6 bases, V lost 0 bases, and 8 bases had no gene match. The CDR3 contains 15 residues. Germline CDR1 reads MNHEY; CDR2 reads SVGEGT. In nucleotides, the CDR3 is TGTGCCAGCAGTTACTCCCGAGCGGGGAGTGGCGAGCAGTACTTC. Protein: CASSYSRAGSGEQYF.

This chain joins TRBV7-2 and TRBJ1-5; 7 bases are shared with TRBD1. There are 15 residues in the CDR3. With 5 bases clipped from V and 1 base from J, the junction kept 5 bases outside the gene matches. Per the germline V gene, CDR1 is SGHTA and CDR2 is FQGNSA. CDR3 protein: CASSGDRASNQPQHF. The CDR3, as DNA: TGTGCCAGCAGCGGTGACAGGGCCAGCAATCAGCCCCAGCATTTT.

The chain employs TRBV28 and TRBJ2-1; D is unclear. With 6 bases removed from V and 7 bases from J, the gap between germline ends came to 16 bases. The CDR3 is 14 amino acids. Germline assignment: CDR1 MDHEN and CDR2 SYDVKM. The DNA of the CDR3 is TGTGCCAGCAGCGACCCTCCGCAGGTTAATGAGCAGTTCTTC. Its protein product is CASSDPPQVNEQFF.

This chain uses TRBV4-1 with TRBJ1-4, with 10 bases matching TRBD1. Germline lookup yields CDR1 MGHRA and CDR2 YSYEKL. After removal of 3 bases from V and 8 bases from J, the junction contained 9 bases not matched to a gene. The CDR3 sequence is 16 residues long. The CDR3 nucleotides read TGCGCCAGCAGCCAGAAGGGGACAGGGGTACGCGAAAAACTGTTTTTT. This translates into CASSQKGTGVREKLFF.

Here the CDR3 reads CASSPGVGRVYGYTF. CDR3 DNA: TGTGCCAGCAGTCCCGGTGTGGGCAGGGTCTATGGCTACACCTTC. The V call is TRBV2, the J call TRBJ1-2, with a tentative D call TRBD1 (5 bases). Germline V gene lookup returns CDR1 SNHLY and CDR2 FYNNEI. The CDR3 length is 15 residues. Deletions cut 5 bases from V and 4 bases from J, with 17 bases between.

The V gene is TRBV15, the J gene TRBJ1-5, with no clear D. CDR3 length: 15 amino acids. Germline CDR1 LNHNV, CDR2 YYDKDF (reference sequence). The V gene lost 5 bases and the J gene lost 0 bases, with 11 bases spanning the gap. This CDR3 reads CATSGRTASNQPQHF. The CDR3 nucleotides are TGTGCCACCAGCGGTAGAACAGCTAGCAATCAGCCCCAGCATTTT. Full variable domain (rest looked up from reference TRBV15 and TRBJ1-5): DAMVIQNPRYQVTQFGKPVTLSCSQTLNHNVMYWYQQKSSQAPKLLFHYYDKDFNNEADTPDNFQSRRPNTSFCFLDIRSPGLGDTAMYLCATSGRTASNQPQHFGDGTRLSIL.

This clone is a singleton in its sample. This sequence joins TRBV7-9 and TRBJ1-4; D gene ambiguous. Germline assignment: CDR1 SEHNR and CDR2 FQNEAQ (reference sequence). Trimming left V 1 base short and J 8 bases short, with 20 bases between. The CDR3 contains 17 residues. The DNA for the CDR3 is TGTGCCAGCAGCTTAGGATCGGCCCAGCCTACGGGGGAAAAACTGTTTTTT. Translation: CASSLGSAQPTGEKLFF. The full variable domain, in which reference TRBV7-9 and TRBJ1-4 provide the parts outside the CDR3, is DTGVSQNPRHKITKRGQNVTFRCDPISEHNRLYWYRQTLGQGPEFLTYFQNEAQLEKSRLLSDRFSAERPKGSFSTLEIQRTEQGDSAMYLCASSLGSAQPTGEKLFFGSGTQLSVL.

This sequence joins TRBV18 and TRBJ2-1, with a tentative D call TRBD2 (5 bases). Trimming left V 3 bases short and J 6 bases short, with 12 bases between. The V gene's germline CDR1 is KGHSH and CDR2 LQKENI. The CDR3 contains 14 residues. CDR3 in amino acids: CASSPQLDFNEQFF. CDR3 DNA sequence: TGTGCCAGCTCACCGCAACTAGATTTCAATGAGCAGTTCTTC.

The chain carries TRBV7-2 and TRBJ1-5; D ambiguous. Per germline, CDR1 SGHTA and CDR2 FQGNSA. V was clipped by 1 base and J by 4 bases, with 11 bases between them. The CDR3 loop spans 15 amino acids. CDR3 region: CASSLDGGTNQPQHF. The CDR3 region has the DNA TGTGCCAGCAGCTTAGATGGAGGAACTAATCAGCCCCAGCATTTT.

The chain carries TRBV7-8 and TRBJ1-1; no reliable D call. With 1 base removed from V and 1 base from J, the gap between germline ends came to 10 bases. Per germline, CDR1 SGHVS and CDR2 FQNEAQ. This CDR3 is 15 amino acids long. The CDR3 nucleotides read TGTGCCAGCAGCTTAGGTGCATCAGAGAACACTGAAGCTTTCTTT. Translated, it gives CASSLGASENTEAFF.

The J gene is TRBJ2-7, the V gene TRBV19; TRBD1 agrees at 9 bases. V lost 5 bases, J lost 0 bases, and 11 bases stayed unmatched. CDR3 length equals 17 residues. Germline V lookup: CDR1 LNHDA, CDR2 SQIVND (reference sequence). The CDR3 reads CASSAGLGTGSSYEQYF. In nucleotides, the CDR3 is TGTGCCAGTAGTGCAGGCTTGGGGACAGGGAGCTCCTACGAGCAGTACTTC. The whole variable domain, filled in from reference TRBV19 and TRBJ2-7, reads DGGITQSPKYLFRKEGQNVTLSCEQNLNHDAMYWYRQDPGQGLRLIYYSQIVNDFQKGDIAEGYSVSREKKESFPLTVTSAQKNPTAFYLCASSAGLGTGSSYEQYFGPGTRLTVT.

This clone has just one count. The gene calls are TRBV30 and TRBJ1-2; TRBD1 is a possible D gene (5 bases). This CDR3 spans 13 amino acids. V was cut by 3 bases and J by 7 bases, with 15 bases left in between. In germline, CDR1 is GTSNPN, CDR2 SVGIG (reference sequence). CDR3 coding DNA: TGTGCCTGGAGGGTGCGGGGGGTCCCTGGCTACACCTTC. Protein product: CAWRVRGVPGYTF.

J is TRBJ2-7 and V is TRBV6-5, with D possibly matching TRBD2 (5 bases). Germline CDR1 reads MNHEY; CDR2 reads SVGAGI. Trimming stripped 2 bases from V and 6 bases from J, with 11 bases between. This CDR3 is built from 13 residues. CDR3 amino acids: CASSYRAEGEQYF. The CDR3, as DNA: TGTGCCAGCAGTTACCGGGCAGAGGGCGAGCAGTACTTC.

V gene TRBV5-8 combines with J gene TRBJ1-5; tentative D call: TRBD1 (5 bases). V shed 1 base and J shed 2 bases, with 10 bases lying between them. Per germline, CDR1 SGHTS and CDR2 YDEGEE. This CDR3 is built from 15 residues. The CDR3 DNA is TGTGCCAGCAGCTTGTGGGCGGGGGGCAATCAGCCCCAGCATTTT. Its translation: CASSLWAGGNQPQHF.

This clone turned up a few times. The rearrangement joins TRBV7-9 to TRBJ2-2; 9 bases are a match to TRBD1. V lost 4 bases and J lost 7; bases outside the gene matches: 10. The CDR3 contains 16 residues. The germline gives CDR1 SEHNR, CDR2 FQNEAQ (reference sequence). Here the CDR3 reads CASSSRTGDGDGELFF. The CDR3 nucleotides read TGTGCCAGCAGCTCGAGGACAGGGGATGGGGACGGGGAGCTGTTTTTT.

V is TRBV9 and J is TRBJ1-6; tentatively, D is TRBD1 (6 bases). This CDR3 has 17 residues. Germline CDR1 SGDLS, CDR2 YYNGEE. V lost 3 bases, J lost 7 bases, and 20 bases lay in between. This CDR3 is CASSGGGGMGPNSPLHF. For the CDR3, the DNA is TGTGCCAGCAGCGGAGGGGGGGGCATGGGGCCCAATTCACCCCTCCACTTT.

The CDR3 nucleotides read TGTGCCAGCAGCCACCCGGCCGGGACAGACTATGGCTACACCTTC. Residues: CASSHPAGTDYGYTF. The V call is TRBV14, the J call TRBJ1-2; 7 positions match TRBD1. The V segment lost 3 bases and the J segment 3 bases; nucleotides outside the gene matches: 7. This CDR3 contains 15 residues. CDR1 is SGHDN, CDR2 FVKESK, per germline.